The 12 T cell receptor beta chains reported below all come from one sample, sequenced in a study of blood T cell repertoires in COVID-19. Libraries were prepared by immunoSEQ multiplex PCR; TCRdb keeps only in-frame clonotypes and omits some of them. The profile covers more than 300,000 clones, with about 91% appearing a single time and about 1.5% taken by the ten largest. What was sequenced was peripheral blood. The receptors stem from a woman in her 30s with COVID-19, enrolled during active disease.

The V and J genes are TRBV2 and TRBJ1-6; TRBD1 is a possible D gene (6 bases). This CDR3 is built from 16 residues. V dropped 6 bases and J dropped 10 bases, with 22 bases sitting between them. CDR1 SNHLY and CDR2 FYNNEI come from the germline V gene. DNA for the CDR3: TGTGCCAGCAGGCCTTTGACGGGGGGCTCTTACTCACCCCTCCACTTT. Protein: CASRPLTGGSYSPLHF.

This chain joins TRBV18 and TRBJ2-1; 8 bases line up with TRBD1. This CDR3 is 15 amino acids long. Germline loops: CDR1 KGHSH, CDR2 LQKENI. J was trimmed by 5 bases and V by 3 bases; bases with no gene match: 6. DNA of the CDR3: TGTGCCAGCTCACCGGGCAGGGGGCTGAACAATGAGCAGTTCTTC. It is translated as CASSPGRGLNNEQFF. The full variable domain, in which reference TRBV18 and TRBJ2-1 provide the parts outside the CDR3, is NAGVMQNPRHLVRRRGQEARLRCSPMKGHSHVYWYRQLPEEGLKFMVYLQKENIIDESGMPKERFSAEFPKEGPSILRIQQVVRGDSAAYFCASSPGRGLNNEQFFGPGTRLTVL.

The J gene is TRBJ2-1, the V gene TRBV7-2; TRBD2 is a possible D gene (6 bases). This CDR3 has 15 residues. From germline, CDR1 is SGHTA and CDR2 FQGNSA. The germline V and J ends were trimmed by 4 bases and 1 base, with 11 bases remaining between them. The CDR3 DNA sequence: TGTGCCAGCAGCTCCCCCCGGGGGTCCTACAATGAGCAGTTCTTC. It yields the protein CASSSPRGSYNEQFF.

J is TRBJ1-1 and V is TRBV3-1 (or the pseudogene TRBV3-2); 11 bases align to TRBD1. With 6 bases clipped from V and 10 bases from J, the junction kept 4 bases outside the gene matches. Germline V lookup: CDR1 LGHDT, CDR2 YNNKEL (reference sequence). The CDR3 consists of 12 residues. The CDR3 sequence is CASRGDRGRAFF. The CDR3 nucleotides are TGTGCCAGCAGGGGGGACAGGGGGAGAGCTTTCTTT.

This clone was detected once. V and J are TRBV9 and TRBJ1-3; TRBD1 matches at 7 bases. CDR1 is SGDLS, CDR2 YYNGEE, per germline. This CDR3 contains 16 residues. V lost 0 bases and J lost 0; bases outside the gene matches: 3. For the CDR3, the DNA is TGTGCCAGCAGCGTAGGACAGGGTATCTCTGGAAACACCATATATTTT. Residues: CASSVGQGISGNTIYF.

The V call is TRBV6-5, the J call TRBJ2-3, with a possible D match to TRBD2 (5 bases). V lost 2 bases and J lost 8, with 11 bases in between. This CDR3 is 13 amino acids long. Germline CDR1 and CDR2: MNHEY and SVGAGI. The CDR3 region has the DNA TGTGCCAGCAGTTACAATCCCGAGGGTACGCAGTATTTT. Translating gives CASSYNPEGTQYF.

The chain is built from TRBV6-2 or TRBV6-3 and TRBJ2-7, with D tentatively TRBD2 (5 bases). CDR3 length: 14 amino acids. V lost 2 bases to trimming and J lost 3 bases, with 11 bases between them. The germline gives CDR1 MNHEY, CDR2 SVGEGT. In DNA form, the CDR3 reads TGTGCCAGCAGTTACCTACTAGAAGGCTACGAGCAGTACTTC. This encodes CASSYLLEGYEQYF.

The chain has TRBV7-2 and TRBJ1-5; 8 nucleotides align to TRBD1. V dropped 5 bases and J dropped 2; count of bases not matched to a gene: 8. Germline values: CDR1 SGHTA, CDR2 FQGNSA. The CDR3 loop spans 16 amino acids. The CDR3 DNA follows: TGTGCCAGCAGCCTTCCGGGACAGGTGGGCAATCAGCCCCAGCATTTT. Its translation is CASSLPGQVGNQPQHF. Looking up the rest from reference TRBV7-2 and TRBJ1-5 gives the full variable domain: GAGVSQSPSNKVTEKGKDVELRCDPISGHTALYWYRQSLGQGLEFLIYFQGNSAPDKSGLPSDRFSAERTGGSVSTLTIQRTQQEDSAVYLCASSLPGQVGNQPQHFGDGTRLSIL.

The rearrangement links TRBV5-5 to TRBJ1-5; tentative D call: TRBD1 (5 bases). The CDR3 covers 14 residues. Per the germline V gene, CDR1 is SGHKS and CDR2 is YYEKEE (reference sequence). V lost 3 bases to trimming and J lost 6 bases, with 13 bases between them. The CDR3 here is CASSSSGAGQPQHF. CDR3 in DNA: TGTGCCAGCAGCTCGAGCGGGGCCGGTCAGCCCCAGCATTTT.

V usage is TRBV7-8 and J usage is TRBJ1-4, with D tentatively TRBD1 (6 bases). CDR1 is SGHVS, CDR2 FQNEAQ, per germline. There are 15 residues in the CDR3. The V gene lost 1 base and the J gene lost 10 bases, with 16 bases spanning the gap. Here the CDR3 DNA reads TGTGCCAGCAGCTTAGAATTACAGGGAGGGGGAAAACTGTTTTTT. Translating gives CASSLELQGGGKLFF.

The chain uses TRBV6-5 and TRBJ2-3; 10 bases fit TRBD2. J lost 5 bases, V lost 5 bases, and 4 bases had no gene match. Per the germline V gene, CDR1 is MNHEY and CDR2 is SVGAGI. CDR3 length: 14 residues. The DNA of the CDR3 is TGTGCCAGCAGTACAGCGGGGGGGCAAGATACGCAGTATTTT. Translating gives CASSTAGGQDTQYF.

In this sample, this clone turned up once. The chain employs TRBV7-9 and TRBJ1-1, with unresolved D. In germline, CDR1 is SEHNR, CDR2 FQNEAQ (reference sequence). Trimming cost V 5 bases and J 4 bases, with 8 bases left between them. There are 12 residues in the CDR3. CDR3 sequence reads: CASSQQLTEAFF. CDR3 nucleotide sequence: TGTGCCAGCAGCCAACAGCTCACTGAAGCTTTCTTT.